This T cell receptor (beta chain) was documented in a study of blood T cell repertoires in COVID-19. Study context: PBMCs, B-cell-depleted T cells, or T cells provided the cDNA or gDNA that made up the material.

TCRdb's table, derived via immunoSEQ multiplex PCR, lists solely in-frame clones and lacks some. Here the sample spans around 260,000 clones, approximately 91% being singletons. To note about this clone: Other DNA sequences in the same sample also yield this CDR3.

Trimming stripped 0 bases from V and 0 bases from J, with 5 bases between. Germline CDR1 and CDR2: SGHRS and YFSETQ. The CDR3 totals 14 residues. The sequenced material came from peripheral blood. The clonotype originates from a woman in her forties who had recovered from COVID-19. The rearrangement joins TRBV5-1 to TRBJ2-3; D not certain. Here the CDR3 reads CASSLDSSTDTQYF. The DNA of the CDR3 is TGCGCCAGCAGCTTGGACAGCAGCACAGATACGCAGTATTTT. The whole variable domain, filled in from reference TRBV5-1 and TRBJ2-3, reads KAGVTQTPRYLIKTRGQQVTLSCSPISGHRSVSWYQQTPGQGLQFLFEYFSETQRNKGNFPGRFSGRQFSNSRSEMNVSTLELGDSALYLCASSLDSSTDTQYFGPGTRLTVL.